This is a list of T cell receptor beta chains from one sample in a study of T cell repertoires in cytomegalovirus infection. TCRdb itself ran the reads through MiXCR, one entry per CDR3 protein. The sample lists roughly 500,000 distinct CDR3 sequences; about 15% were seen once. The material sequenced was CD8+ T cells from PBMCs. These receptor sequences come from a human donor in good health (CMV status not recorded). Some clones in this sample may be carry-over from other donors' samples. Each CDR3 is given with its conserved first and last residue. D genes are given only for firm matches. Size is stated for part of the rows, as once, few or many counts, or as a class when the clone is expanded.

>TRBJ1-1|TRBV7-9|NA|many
TGTGCCAGCAGCCTCCCGGGAGAGGGAACCGGGGCTGAAGCTTTCTTT
CASSLPGEGTGAEAFF
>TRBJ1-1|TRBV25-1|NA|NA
TGTGCCAGCAGTGGGGACGGTGGGGGAACTATGAACACTGAAGCTTTCTTT
CASSGDGGGTMNTEAFF
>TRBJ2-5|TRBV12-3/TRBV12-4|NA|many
TGTGCCAGCAGTTTAGTGGGGGAGACCCAGTACTTC
CASSLVGETQYF
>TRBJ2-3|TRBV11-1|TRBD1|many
TGTGCCAGCAGGGCCGGACAGGGCTCAGATACGCAGTATTTT
CASRAGQGSDTQYF
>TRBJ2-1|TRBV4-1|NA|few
TGCGCCAGCAGCCAACGGGGGCAGGACGATGAGCAGTTCTTC
CASSQRGQDDEQFF
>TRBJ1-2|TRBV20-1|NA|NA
TGCAGTGCTAGAGATCACGGGGACTATGGCTACACCTTC
CSARDHGDYGYTF
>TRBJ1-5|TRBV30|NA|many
TGTGCCTGGAGTGTAATCGGTAATCAGCCCCAGCATTTT
CAWSVIGNQPQHF
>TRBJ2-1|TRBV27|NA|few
TGTGCCAGCAGTCCCCGGGTAGCGCTACCCTACAATGAGCAGTTCTTC
CASSPRVALPYNEQFF
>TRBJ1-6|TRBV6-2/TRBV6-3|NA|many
TGTGCCAGCAGTTACCGGGACGGCAGAAATTCACCCCTCCACTTT
CASSYRDGRNSPLHF
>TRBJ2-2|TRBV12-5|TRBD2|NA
TGTGCTAGTGGATCACCGGGACTAGCGAACACCGGGGAGCTGTTTTTT
CASGSPGLANTGELFF
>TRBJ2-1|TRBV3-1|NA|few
TGTGCCAGCAGCCAAGAAAGGGGTAGTAGTGAGCAGTTCTTC
CASSQERGSSEQFF
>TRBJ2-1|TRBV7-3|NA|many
TGTGCCAGCAGCCCGGACCGGGGAGTCCTCGGCTACAATGAGCAGTTCTTC
CASSPDRGVLGYNEQFF
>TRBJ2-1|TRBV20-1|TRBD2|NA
TGCAGTGCAGGGACTAGGGAGTCTAGCGGAGACTACAATGAGCAGTTCTTC
CSAGTRESSGDYNEQFF
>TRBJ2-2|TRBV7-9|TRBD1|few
TGTGCCAGCAGCGCCCGGGACAGGGGGTTAACCGGGGAGCTGTTTTTT
CASSARDRGLTGELFF
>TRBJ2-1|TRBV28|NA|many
TGTGCCAGCAGTGCCGACTCGAGCCACAATGAGCAGTTCTTC
CASSADSSHNEQFF
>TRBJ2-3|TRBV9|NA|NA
TGTGCCAGCAGCAGGGGGGGGGCCACAGATACGCAGTATTTT
CASSRGGATDTQYF
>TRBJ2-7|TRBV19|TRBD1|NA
TGTGCCACCGCGGACAGGGGGTTCATCGAGCAGTACTTC
CATADRGFIEQYF
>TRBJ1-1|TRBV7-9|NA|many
TGTGCCAGCAGCTTAGTTCGGGGCCGGACTGAAGCTTTCTTT
CASSLVRGRTEAFF
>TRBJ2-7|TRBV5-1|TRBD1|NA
TGCGCCAGCAGCTTGGATCCGACAGGGGCCTACGAGCAGTACTTC
CASSLDPTGAYEQYF
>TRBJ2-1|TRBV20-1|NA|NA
TGCAGTGCTAGAGATTTGGCAACCGAACCCTACAATGAGCAGTTCTTC
CSARDLATEPYNEQFF
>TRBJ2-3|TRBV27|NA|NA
TGTGCCAGCAGTTTAGAGGGGATCTGGACAGATACGCAGTATTTT
CASSLEGIWTDTQYF
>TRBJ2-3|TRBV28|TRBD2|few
TGTGCCAGCAGTTTTCGGGGGGACGGACACACAGATACGCAGTATTTT
CASSFRGDGHTDTQYF
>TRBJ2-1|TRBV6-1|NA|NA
TGTGCCAGCAGTGAAATTCTGGCGGGCTCCTACAATGAGCAGTTCTTC
CASSEILAGSYNEQFF
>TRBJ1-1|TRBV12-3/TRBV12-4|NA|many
TGTGCCAGCAGTCCCGGAGGGATGAACACTGAAGCTTTCTTT
CASSPGGMNTEAFF
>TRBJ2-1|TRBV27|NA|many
TGTGCCAGCACGCCGGGGGGCTCACTCAACTCCTACAATGAGCAGTTCTTC
CASTPGGSLNSYNEQFF
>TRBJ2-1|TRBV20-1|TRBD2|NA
TGCAGTGCTAGAGGGACTAGCGGGAGGGCGGAGCAGTTCTTC
CSARGTSGRAEQFF
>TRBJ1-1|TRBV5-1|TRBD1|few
TGCGCCAGCAGCTCAACGACAGGGATGAACACTGAAGCTTTCTTT
CASSSTTGMNTEAFF
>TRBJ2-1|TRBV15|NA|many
TGTGCCACCAGCAGCTCCAGGGGTATCGGGACACCGACCTACAATGAGCAGTTCTTC
CATSSSRGIGTPTYNEQFF
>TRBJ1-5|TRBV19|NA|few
TGTGCCAGCGGGTATAGAGGGGGATGGAGCAATCAGCCCCAGCATTTT
CASGYRGGWSNQPQHF
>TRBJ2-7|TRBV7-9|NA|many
TGTGCCAGCAGCTATGAGGGGTACGAGCAGTACTTC
CASSYEGYEQYF
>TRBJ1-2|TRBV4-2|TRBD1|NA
TGTGCCAGCAGCCCGCCCACAGGGGAGGGACGCGGCTACACCTTC
CASSPPTGEGRGYTF
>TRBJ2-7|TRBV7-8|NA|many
TGTGCCAGCAGCCAGGTGGACTTATACGAGCAGTACTTC
CASSQVDLYEQYF
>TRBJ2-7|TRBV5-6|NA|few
TGTGCCAGCAGCGTTGGCCTCCGTGGCGGGCAGTACTTC
CASSVGLRGGQYF
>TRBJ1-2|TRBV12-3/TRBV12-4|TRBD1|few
TGTGCCAGCAGGGAGGCGACAGGGACTCTCTATGGCTACACCTTC
CASREATGTLYGYTF
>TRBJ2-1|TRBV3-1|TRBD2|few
TGTGCCAGCAGCCAACGCCCCTTTAGGGAGGGTAAAAATGAGCAGTTCTTC
CASSQRPFREGKNEQFF
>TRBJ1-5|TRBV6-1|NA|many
TGTGCCAGCAGCGACAGGCCCACCGGGCGTTATAGCAATCAGCCCCAGCATTTT
CASSDRPTGRYSNQPQHF
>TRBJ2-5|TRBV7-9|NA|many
TGTGCCAGCAGCTTACAGGCCGGGCCGGGGACCCAGTACTTC
CASSLQAGPGTQYF